Below, 30 T cell receptor beta chains from the same sample are listed, as sequenced in a study of radiation and T cells in renal cell carcinoma. This sample's time point: blood 2 weeks post-SBRT. Treatment meaning: 15 Gy SBRT to primary tumor, nephrectomy 4 weeks later. The method was immunoSEQ multiplex PCR; TCRdb's version includes in-frame clones alone and lacks a portion of them. Of about 47,000 clones in the sample, roughly 80% were seen once. The sequences come from blood, collected from a patient whose treatment included radiotherapy and nephrectomy. The receptors were sampled from a woman between 65 and 79 years old with renal cell carcinoma.

The V gene is TRBV10-2, the J gene TRBJ2-7; a possible D gene is TRBD1 (6 bases). The CDR3 sequence is 14 residues long. Germline CDR1 and CDR2: WSHSY and SAAADI. Trimming stripped 6 bases from V and 2 bases from J, with 14 bases between. The CDR3, as DNA: TGCGCCAGCAGCGCAACAGGGCGAACCTACGAGCAGTACTTC. Encoded protein: CASSATGRTYEQYF.

V gene TRBV5-1 combines with J gene TRBJ2-3, with D maybe TRBD1 (5 bases). Trimming pared 0 bases from V and 4 bases from J, leaving 12 bases between. Germline V CDR1 and CDR2: SGHRS, YFSETQ. The CDR3 sequence is 15 residues long. The CDR3 DNA reads TGCGCCAGCAGCTTGGAGCAGACAGTAGCAGATACGCAGTATTTT. Its translation: CASSLEQTVADTQYF.

This chain uses TRBV5-1 with TRBJ1-1, with unresolved D. The CDR3 contains 14 residues. Looked up from germline, CDR1 is SGHRS and CDR2 is YFSETQ. Trimming took 0 bases from V and 2 from J, leaving 8 bases between them. CDR3 sequence (DNA): TGCGCCAGCAGCTTGGAGGTAGATAACACTGAAGCTTTCTTT. This gives the protein CASSLEVDNTEAFF.

This chain uses TRBV5-1 with TRBJ2-2; D not resolved. Germline lookup yields CDR1 SGHRS and CDR2 YFSETQ. This CDR3 is 14 amino acids long. V shed 6 bases and J shed 0 bases, with 9 bases lying between them. Here the CDR3 reads CASNPVANTGELFF. The CDR3 nucleotides read TGCGCCAGCAATCCAGTCGCGAACACCGGGGAGCTGTTTTTT.

The V gene is TRBV19, the J gene TRBJ2-6, with a tentative D call TRBD2 (5 bases). Trimming took off 6 bases at V and 5 bases at J, with 17 bases between the two ends. Germline CDR1 LNHDA, CDR2 SQIVND (reference sequence). The CDR3 extends over 16 amino acids. CDR3 sequence: CASRAVGTDWANVLTF. CDR3 DNA sequence: TGTGCCAGTAGGGCGGTGGGAACGGACTGGGCCAACGTCCTGACTTTC.

The chain combines TRBV27 with TRBJ2-3; no firm D call. Looked up from germline, CDR1 is MNHEY and CDR2 is SMNVEV (reference sequence). Trimming removed 3 bases at V and 5 bases at J, with 12 bases between. This CDR3 spans 14 amino acids. Here the CDR3 DNA reads TGTGCCAGCAGTTTTGGACCGGAAGGAGATACGCAGTATTTT. Its protein is CASSFGPEGDTQYF.

The rearrangement joins TRBV28 to TRBJ2-7; D remains ambiguous. The CDR3 is 13 residues long. The V and J ends lost 5 bases and 6 bases respectively, with 14 bases between them. The germline gives CDR1 MDHEN, CDR2 SYDVKM. CDR3 sequence (DNA): TGTGCCAGCAGTCCCCCCCGGTTGGGCGAGCAGTACTTC. Translating it yields CASSPPRLGEQYF.

The rearrangement joins TRBV7-9 to TRBJ2-7, with 7 positions matching TRBD1. The V gene's germline CDR1 is SEHNR and CDR2 FQNEAQ (reference sequence). Trimming removed 2 bases from V and 2 bases from J; junction bases left unmatched: 3. The CDR3 contains 14 residues. CDR3 amino acids: CASSLQGVTYEQYF. The CDR3 DNA follows: TGTGCCAGCAGCTTACAGGGGGTAACCTACGAGCAGTACTTC.

The chain joins TRBV27 to TRBJ1-5; no firm D call. Trimming took off 6 bases at V and 7 bases at J, with 19 bases between the two ends. CDR3 size: 15 residues. CDR1 and CDR2 (germline): MNHEY, SMNVEV (reference sequence). CDR3 sequence (DNA): TGTGCCAGCAGGCCGTTGGTAAACCGAGAGCAGCCCCAGCATTTT. This encodes CASRPLVNREQPQHF.

The chain recombines TRBV19 with TRBJ2-3; D is perhaps TRBD2 (6 bases). The CDR3 has 16 amino acids. The V end lost 3 bases, the J end lost 4 bases, and 17 bases lay between the germline ends. Looked up from germline, CDR1 is LNHDA and CDR2 is SQIVND (reference sequence). Here the CDR3 reads CASSIGPSQRADTQYF. CDR3 coding DNA: TGTGCCAGTAGTATTGGACCCAGCCAGCGGGCAGATACGCAGTATTTT.

This chain connects TRBV4-1 to TRBJ1-4; 7 bases agree with TRBD1. Germline V gene data show CDR1 as MGHRA and CDR2 as YSYEKL. This CDR3 comprises 14 residues. Unmatched junction bases numbered 3, after V lost 1 base and J lost 7 bases. The CDR3 DNA sequence: TGCGCCAGCAGCCAAGTAAACAGGGGTGAAAAACTGTTTTTT. Protein product: CASSQVNRGEKLFF.

This clone turned up a few times. The chain joins TRBV14 to TRBJ1-5; 7 bases align to TRBD1. This CDR3 has 15 residues. Germline V gene sequence: CDR1 SGHDN, CDR2 FVKESK. J was trimmed by 4 bases and V by 4 bases; bases with no gene match: 7. The CDR3: CASSLGGGRNQPQHF. The CDR3 DNA reads as TGTGCCAGCAGCCTTGGAGGGGGCCGGAATCAGCCCCAGCATTTT.

This clone has a single count. CDR3 sequence: CASSRGLAGFTDTQYF. In nucleotides, the CDR3 is TGTGCCAGCAGCCGAGGACTAGCGGGATTCACAGATACGCAGTATTTT. The chain uses TRBV7-8 and TRBJ2-3; 12 bases are a match to TRBD2. Germline V CDR1 and CDR2: SGHVS, FQNEAQ. V trimming: 5 bases; J trimming: 2 bases; junction bases outside the gene matches: 5. The CDR3 has 16 residues.

The CDR3 region has the DNA TGCGCCAGCAGCCAAGCCCACAGCTCTGGCTACACCTTC. As protein: CASSQAHSSGYTF. The genes are TRBV4-1 and TRBJ1-2; D ambiguous. This CDR3 is built from 13 residues. The V end was cut by 1 base, the J end by 7 bases, with 10 bases between. Germline V CDR1 and CDR2: MGHRA, YSYEKL.

The J gene is TRBJ1-5, the V gene TRBV10-2; D is perhaps TRBD1 (5 bases). The CDR3 runs 16 residues. Trimming cost V 2 bases and J 0 bases, with 11 bases left between them. Germline V gene data show CDR1 as WSHSY and CDR2 as SAAADI. In DNA, the CDR3 is TGCGCCAGCAGTGAGGAAACAGGCTATAGCAATCAGCCCCAGCATTTT. Protein: CASSEETGYSNQPQHF.

This clone was detected only a few times. This CDR3 is CASSVDPGSTYEQYF. DNA of the CDR3: TGTGCCAGCAGCGTAGACCCGGGATCTACCTACGAGCAGTACTTC. V usage is TRBV9 and J usage is TRBJ2-7; tentative D call: TRBD2 (5 bases). The CDR3 is 15 residues long. The germline V gene encodes CDR1 SGDLS and CDR2 YYNGEE. Trimming took 0 bases from V and 2 from J, leaving 12 bases between them.

V usage is TRBV19 and J usage is TRBJ2-3; D is uncertain. The CDR3 sequence is 12 residues long. Germline V gives CDR1 LNHDA, CDR2 SQIVND (reference sequence). The germline V and J ends were trimmed by 0 bases and 6 bases, with 4 bases remaining between them. The chain's CDR3 is CASSIDFDTQYF. DNA of the CDR3: TGTGCCAGTAGTATAGATTTCGATACGCAGTATTTT.

This clone was detected only once. The chain couples TRBV6-1 to TRBJ2-1; TRBD2 agrees at 10 bases. V lost 0 bases and J lost 5; bases outside the gene matches: 7. CDR3 length: 17 amino acids. Per germline, CDR1 MNHNS and CDR2 SASEGT. This chain's CDR3 is CASSEAPGLAANNEQFF. The CDR3 bases are TGTGCCAGCAGTGAAGCGCCCGGACTAGCGGCAAACAATGAGCAGTTCTTC.

This clone was seen only once. This rearrangement joins TRBV5-1 to TRBJ2-7; 7 nucleotides align to TRBD1. The germline V gene encodes CDR1 SGHRS and CDR2 YFSETQ. This CDR3 spans 14 amino acids. The junction had 9 bases not matched to a gene; V was cut back by 4 bases and J by 5 bases. CDR3 in amino acids: CASSALTGRDEQYF. CDR3 DNA sequence: TGCGCCAGCAGCGCCCTGACAGGGCGCGACGAGCAGTACTTC.

In its sample, this clone was seen once. The J gene is TRBJ1-5, the V gene TRBV10-3; tentatively, D is TRBD1 (5 bases). Trimming shortened V by 8 bases and J by 6 bases, and 14 bases separated the two germline ends. CDR1 and CDR2 (germline): ENHRY, SYGVKD. The CDR3 length is 13 residues. CDR3 coding DNA: TGTGCCATCGAAGGGGAGGGTGGTCAGCCCCAGCATTTT. As protein: CAIEGEGGQPQHF.

The gene calls are TRBV19 and TRBJ1-5, with D perhaps TRBD1 (5 bases). The ends were cut back, 3 bases at V and 6 bases at J, with 15 bases in the middle. The germline V gene encodes CDR1 LNHDA and CDR2 SQIVND (reference sequence). CDR3 length equals 15 residues. Here the CDR3 DNA reads TGTGCCAGTAGTATCGGTTGGCAGGGCAGTCAGCCCCAGCATTTT. Residues: CASSIGWQGSQPQHF.

The J gene is TRBJ1-5, the V gene TRBV19; D is uncertain. The ends were cut back, 8 bases at V and 2 bases at J, with 7 bases in the middle. The CDR3 is made up of 12 amino acids. Germline V gene data show CDR1 as LNHDA and CDR2 as SQIVND (reference sequence). CDR3 DNA sequence: TGTGCCAGTCGGTCTGGCAATCAGCCCCAGCATTTT. It translates to CASRSGNQPQHF.

The chain couples TRBV9 to TRBJ2-7, with D perhaps matching TRBD2 (5 bases). This CDR3 contains 13 residues. Germline-derived CDR1 and CDR2 are SGDLS and YYNGEE. V gave up 3 bases and J gave up 6 bases, with 13 bases separating them. CDR3 nucleotide sequence: TGTGCCAGCAGCGCGATGGAGGCGGGCGAGCAGTACTTC. Translated: CASSAMEAGEQYF.

The chain has TRBV7-9 and TRBJ2-7; D assignment may be TRBD1 or TRBD2 (5 bases each). Trimming shortened V by 6 bases and J by 0 bases, and 15 bases separated the two germline ends. Germline loops: CDR1 SEHNR, CDR2 FQNEAQ (reference sequence). The CDR3 spans 15 residues. CDR3: CASSSLRDRSYEQYF. Written as DNA, the CDR3 is TGTGCCAGCAGTTCTCTCCGGGACCGCTCCTACGAGCAGTACTTC.

The V call is TRBV7-7, the J call TRBJ2-5; D might be TRBD2 (6 bases). The length of the CDR3 is 14 residues. V dropped 0 bases and J dropped 1 base, with 6 bases sitting between them. The germline CDR1 and CDR2 sequences are SSHAT and FNYEAQ (reference sequence). In nucleotides, the CDR3 is TGTGCCAGCAGCTTAGCGGGGGGCCAAGAGACCCAGTACTTC. It specifies CASSLAGGQETQYF.

The gene calls are TRBV27 and TRBJ1-5, with TRBD1 as a possible D gene (5 bases). With 4 bases removed from V and 0 bases from J, the gap between germline ends came to 19 bases. The germline CDR1 and CDR2 sequences are MNHEY and SMNVEV (reference sequence). The CDR3 extends over 18 amino acids. CDR3 nucleotides: TGTGCCAGCAGTTCCACACTAGGGGCACCGACTAGCAATCAGCCCCAGCATTTT. This codes for CASSSTLGAPTSNQPQHF.

The J gene is TRBJ1-3, the V gene TRBV7-2, with D perhaps TRBD1 (5 bases). The V gene's germline CDR1 is SGHTA and CDR2 FQGNSA. Trimming left V 4 bases short and J 2 bases short, with 9 bases between. The CDR3 sequence is 14 residues long. CDR3 amino acids: CASSSPGAGNTIYF. As DNA, the CDR3 is TGTGCCAGCAGCTCCCCGGGGGCTGGAAACACCATATATTTT.

The V gene is TRBV7-9, the J gene TRBJ1-4; a weak D match, TRBD1 (6 bases). Between the trimmed V and J ends, which lost 4 bases and 8 bases, there was a span of 20 bases. Germline V gives CDR1 SEHNR, CDR2 FQNEAQ (reference sequence). The length of the CDR3 is 16 residues. CDR3 sequence: CASSSSEQGRGEKLFF. DNA for the CDR3: TGTGCCAGCAGCTCGTCCGAACAGGGAAGAGGAGAAAAACTGTTTTTT.

The V call is TRBV4-1, the J call TRBJ1-2; a weak D match, TRBD1 (5 bases). Trimming shortened V by 5 bases and J by 7 bases, and 20 bases separated the two germline ends. The V gene's germline CDR1 is MGHRA and CDR2 YSYEKL. There are 15 residues in the CDR3. The CDR3 nucleotides are TGCGCCAGCAGCGCCAGTGGGGCGGGTGGGGGTGGCTACACCTTC. Protein product: CASSASGAGGGGYTF.

The chain is built from TRBV4-2 and TRBJ2-7, with a possible D match to TRBD2 (7 bases). The V and J ends lost 1 base and 6 bases respectively, with 13 bases between them. The CDR3 has 14 amino acids. Germline values: CDR1 LGHNA, CDR2 YNFKEQ. CDR3 DNA sequence: TGTGCCAGCAGCCAAGTGGCAGGGGAGGGCGAGCAGTACTTC. This codes for CASSQVAGEGEQYF.